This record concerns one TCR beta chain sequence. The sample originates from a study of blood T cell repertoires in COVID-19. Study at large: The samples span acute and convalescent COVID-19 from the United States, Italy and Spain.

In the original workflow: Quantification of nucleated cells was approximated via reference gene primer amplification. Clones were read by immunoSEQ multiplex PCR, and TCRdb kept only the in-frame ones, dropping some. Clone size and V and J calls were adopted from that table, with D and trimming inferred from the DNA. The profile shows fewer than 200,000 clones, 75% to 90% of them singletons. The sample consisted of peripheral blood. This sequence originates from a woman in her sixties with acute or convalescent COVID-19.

The chain's CDR3 is CASRSVGGKHEQYF. CDR3 bases: TGTGCCAGCAGGTCAGTGGGAGGGAAACACGAGCAGTACTTC. This chain uses TRBV27 with TRBJ2-7, with 7 bases aligning to TRBD2. Germline lookup yields CDR1 MNHEY and CDR2 SMNVEV (reference sequence). Germline trimming cut 6 bases from V and 5 bases from J; bases unmatched to any gene: 10. This CDR3 has 14 residues.